The present T cell receptor beta chain was sequenced within a study of blood T cell repertoires in COVID-19. Study-wide background: Samples came from the United States, Italy and Spain, spanning acute and convalescent COVID-19. T cells, B-cell-depleted T cells, or PBMCs provided the cDNA or gDNA that served as material.

V shed 2 bases and J shed 0 bases, with 8 bases lying between them. CDR3 length equals 15 residues. Germline loops: CDR1 MGHRA, CDR2 YSYEKL. In the authors' workflow: Amplification with reference gene primers provided the estimates of nucleated cell counts. TCRdb's table, derived via immunoSEQ multiplex PCR, lists solely in-frame clones and lacks some. V and J calls plus clone size are reproduced from that table; the DNA served to infer D and trimming. There are more than 250,000 clones in the sample; approximately 87% occur only once, and about 4.9% lies in the top ten. The chain joins TRBV4-1 to TRBJ1-3; D is unclear. This TCR came from a man in his 60s who had recovered from COVID-19. The sequenced sample was peripheral blood. The CDR3: CASSQPGRSGNTIYF. In DNA, the CDR3 is TGCGCCAGCAGCCAACCAGGCCGCTCTGGAAACACCATATATTTT.